These 15 T cell receptor beta chains came from one sample sequenced in a study of blood T cell repertoires in COVID-19. Measured with immunoSEQ multiplex PCR; TCRdb has only the in-frame clones, and not every one. The sample carries 200,000 to 300,000 clones, 75% to 95% recorded once. Sequenced material: peripheral blood. The receptors were sampled from a person under 30 with COVID-19, enrolled during active disease.

This clone came up once. V is TRBV18 and J is TRBJ1-6; 8 nucleotides match TRBD1. Trimming removed 2 bases from V and 6 bases from J; junction bases left unmatched: 6. Germline-derived CDR1 and CDR2 are KGHSH and LQKENI. This CDR3 region has 16 residues. CDR3 in DNA: TGTGCCAGCTCACCAGGACAGGGTGGCGCTAATTCACCCCTCCACTTT. Translation: CASSPGQGGANSPLHF. Using reference TRBV18 and TRBJ1-6 for the parts outside the CDR3, the full variable domain is NAGVMQNPRHLVRRRGQEARLRCSPMKGHSHVYWYRQLPEEGLKFMVYLQKENIIDESGMPKERFSAEFPKEGPSILRIQQVVRGDSAAYFCASSPGQGGANSPLHFGNGTRLTVT.

The chain carries TRBV27 and TRBJ1-6; D unresolved. Trimming cost V 3 bases and J 8 bases, with 11 bases left between them. Germline V CDR1 and CDR2: MNHEY, SMNVEV (reference sequence). The CDR3 is 14 amino acids. CDR3 sequence reads: CASSFWALDSPLHF. The CDR3 nucleotides read TGTGCCAGCAGTTTCTGGGCTTTGGATTCACCCCTCCACTTT.

V usage is TRBV29-1 and J usage is TRBJ2-7; D is possibly TRBD2 (5 bases). The CDR3 has 11 residues. V lost 8 bases, J lost 6 bases, and 14 bases lay in between. Looked up from germline, CDR1 is SQVTM and CDR2 is ANQGSEA. CDR3 sequence (DNA): TGCAGCCGGTCGGGGTTACGCGAGCAGTACTTC. Translated, it gives CSRSGLREQYF.

The chain employs TRBV24-1 and TRBJ2-3, with 8 bases matching TRBD1. The CDR3 is 15 amino acids. V shed 4 bases, J shed 0 bases, and the junction held 2 bases outside the gene matches. CDR1 is KGHDR, CDR2 SFDVKD, per germline. The CDR3, as DNA: TGTGCCACCAGTGACCGGGACAGGAGCACAGATACGCAGTATTTT. This sequence encodes CATSDRDRSTDTQYF.

The rearrangement joins TRBV13 to TRBJ2-3; TRBD1 matches 7 bases. The J segment lost 5 bases and the V segment lost 4 bases, leaving 9 bases of the junction unmatched. Germline loops: CDR1 PRHDT, CDR2 FYEKMQ (reference sequence). The CDR3 is 15 residues long. The CDR3 sequence is CASSSTTGLIDTQYF. The CDR3, as DNA: TGTGCCAGCAGCTCTACGACAGGGCTAATAGATACGCAGTATTTT.

This chain uses TRBV6-2 or TRBV6-3 with TRBJ1-2; no clear D. The germline V gene has CDR1 MNHEY and CDR2 SVGEGT. This CDR3 region has 13 residues. V lost 5 bases and J lost 8, with 15 bases in between. CDR3 residues: CASSVNGVLGYTF. As DNA, the CDR3 is TGTGCCAGCAGTGTAAACGGGGTGCTCGGCTACACCTTC.

This rearrangement joins TRBV2 to TRBJ2-5; 10 positions agree with TRBD1. There are 15 residues in the CDR3. Trimming at V came to 5 bases and at J to 1 base, leaving 4 bases not matched to a gene. The germline gives CDR1 SNHLY, CDR2 FYNNEI. The CDR3 protein is CASSRDRGPQETQYF. DNA for the CDR3: TGTGCCAGCAGTCGGGACAGGGGTCCCCAAGAGACCCAGTACTTC. The variable domain in full, completed from reference TRBV2 and TRBJ2-5, reads EPEVTQTPSHQVTQMGQEVILRCVPISNHLYFYWYRQILGQKVEFLVSFYNNEISEKSEIFDDQFSVERPDGSNFTLKIRSTKLEDSAMYFCASSRDRGPQETQYFGPGTRLLVL.

This sequence joins TRBV27 and TRBJ1-1, with 7 bases fitting TRBD1. The CDR3 consists of 14 residues. J gave up 3 bases and V 5 bases, and 6 bases lay outside the gene matches. CDR1 and CDR2 (germline): MNHEY, SMNVEV (reference sequence). The CDR3 DNA follows: TGTGCCAGCAGTCTCCTCGGGACAGACACTGAAGCTTTCTTT. This translates into CASSLLGTDTEAFF.

This clone was recorded once. J is TRBJ2-3 and V is TRBV9; 7 bases are a match to TRBD2. The germline V gene has CDR1 SGDLS and CDR2 YYNGEE. CDR3 size: 15 residues. With V trimmed by 2 bases and J by 4 bases, 7 bases remained unmatched. The CDR3 region is CASSVGSGNPDTQYF. The CDR3 DNA sequence: TGTGCCAGCAGCGTGGGAAGCGGGAATCCAGATACGCAGTATTTT.

J is TRBJ1-3 and V is TRBV11-2; D is unresolved. Trimming left V 7 bases short and J 4 bases short, with 11 bases between. CDR1 is SGHAT, CDR2 FQNNGV, per germline. This CDR3 is built from 13 residues. The CDR3 spells CASTSQAGNTIYF. The CDR3 DNA follows: TGTGCCAGCACCTCTCAGGCGGGAAACACCATATATTTT.

The V gene is TRBV7-2, the J gene TRBJ1-4; 8 bases align to TRBD1. With 1 base clipped from V and 14 bases from J, the junction kept 3 bases outside the gene matches. The germline V gene encodes CDR1 SGHTA and CDR2 FQGNSA. The CDR3 is 12 residues long. The CDR3 loop is CASSLGQGALFF. CDR3 DNA: TGTGCCAGCAGCTTAGGTCAGGGGGCCCTGTTTTTT.

This chain uses TRBV4-1 with TRBJ2-1, with 7 positions matching TRBD2. The CDR3 extends over 15 amino acids. Germline V CDR1 and CDR2: MGHRA, YSYEKL. Trimming took 1 base from V and 1 from J; bases not matched to a gene: 1. CDR3 in DNA: TGCGCCAGCAGCCAAGTTAGCGGGTCCTACAATGAGCAGTTCTTC. It yields the protein CASSQVSGSYNEQFF.

V gene TRBV7-8 combines with J gene TRBJ2-7; 10 bases align to TRBD1. There are 15 residues in the CDR3. V was clipped by 2 bases and J by 5 bases; unmatched bases: 6. The germline CDR1 and CDR2 sequences are SGHVS and FQNEAQ. CDR3 sequence reads: CASSLTWGQGHEQYF. The CDR3 coding sequence is TGTGCCAGCAGCTTAACGTGGGGACAGGGGCACGAGCAGTACTTC. Filled out from reference TRBV7-8 and TRBJ2-7, the complete variable domain reads GAGVSQSPRYKVAKRGQDVALRCDPISGHVSLFWYQQALGQGPEFLTYFQNEAQLDKSGLPSDRFFAERPEGSVSTLKIQRTQQEDSAVYLCASSLTWGQGHEQYFGPGTRLTVT.

The V gene is TRBV19, the J gene TRBJ1-5, with a weak D call TRBD1 (5 bases). Germline V CDR1 and CDR2: LNHDA, SQIVND (reference sequence). The CDR3 runs to 15 residues. V was pared by 6 bases and J by 2 bases, with 14 bases between. For the CDR3, the DNA is TGTGCCAGTAGCGCGACCACAGGACGCAATCAGCCCCAGCATTTT. Its translation: CASSATTGRNQPQHF.

The rearrangement joins TRBV28 to TRBJ1-2; the D gene is possibly TRBD1 (6 bases). Germline loops: CDR1 MDHEN, CDR2 SYDVKM. The CDR3 spans 14 residues. With 2 bases removed from V and 3 bases from J, the gap between germline ends came to 10 bases. DNA for the CDR3: TGTGCCAGCAGTTTAAAGGCAGGGGACTATGGCTACACCTTC. Its protein product is CASSLKAGDYGYTF.